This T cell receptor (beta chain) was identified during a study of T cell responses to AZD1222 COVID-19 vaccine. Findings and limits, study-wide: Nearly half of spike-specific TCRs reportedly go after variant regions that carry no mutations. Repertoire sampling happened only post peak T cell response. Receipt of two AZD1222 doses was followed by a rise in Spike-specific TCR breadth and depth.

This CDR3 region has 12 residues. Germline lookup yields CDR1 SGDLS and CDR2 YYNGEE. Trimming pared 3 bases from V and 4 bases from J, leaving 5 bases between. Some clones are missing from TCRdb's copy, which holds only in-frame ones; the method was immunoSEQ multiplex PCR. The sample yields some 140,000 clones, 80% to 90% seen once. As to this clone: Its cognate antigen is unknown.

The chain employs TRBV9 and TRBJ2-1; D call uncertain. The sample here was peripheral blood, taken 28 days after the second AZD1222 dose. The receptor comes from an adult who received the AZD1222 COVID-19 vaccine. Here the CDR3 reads CASSAGYNEQFF. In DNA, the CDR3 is TGTGCCAGCAGCGCCGGTTACAATGAGCAGTTCTTC.